A selection of T cell receptor beta chains follows, all from one sample in a study of cytomegalovirus exposure and HLA in healthy donors. Clones were read by immunoSEQ multiplex PCR, and TCRdb kept only the in-frame ones, dropping some. The table records some 84,000 clones, under 95% of them present only once. The sequenced sample was PBMCs. Receptors originate from a man aged 25 to 40 in good health and CMV-seronegative. The CDR3 runs from the conserved cysteine through the conserved F or W. The order of the fields is V gene, J gene, D gene, clone size, CDR3 protein, CDR3 DNA. D genes are given only for firm matches. Clone size is given for some rows only: seen once, a few or many times, or a class if the clone is expanded.

v_gene: TRBV11-2; j_gene: TRBJ2-6; d_gene: TRBD1; abundance: NA; CDR3aa: CASSLGRDSSGANVLTF; CDR3nt: TGTGCCAGCAGCTTAGGAAGGGACAGCTCTGGGGCCAACGTCCTGACTTTC
v_gene: TRBV19; j_gene: TRBJ1-1; d_gene: NA; abundance: NA; CDR3aa: CASSPFGGNTEAFF; CDR3nt: TGTGCCAGTAGCCCGTTCGGGGGGAACACTGAAGCTTTCTTT
v_gene: TRBV7-9; j_gene: TRBJ1-2; d_gene: NA; abundance: NA; CDR3aa: CASSLERQGGYGYTF; CDR3nt: TGTGCCAGCAGCTTAGAAAGGCAGGGCGGCTATGGCTACACCTTC
v_gene: TRBV27; j_gene: TRBJ1-2; d_gene: NA; abundance: NA; CDR3aa: CASSLFGQGIRGYTF; CDR3nt: TGTGCCAGCAGTTTATTCGGTCAGGGGATTCGTGGCTACACCTTC
v_gene: TRBV2; j_gene: TRBJ2-7; d_gene: TRBD2; abundance: NA; CDR3aa: CASSDLAGRAYEQYF; CDR3nt: TGTGCCAGCAGTGACCTAGCGGGGAGGGCATACGAGCAGTACTTC
v_gene: TRBV19; j_gene: TRBJ2-7; d_gene: TRBD1; abundance: NA; CDR3aa: CASSLNRGLSYEQYF; CDR3nt: TGTGCCAGTAGTTTAAACAGGGGGCTCTCCTACGAGCAGTACTTC
v_gene: TRBV5-6; j_gene: TRBJ1-5; d_gene: TRBD1; abundance: few; CDR3aa: CASSTRQGSQPQHF; CDR3nt: TGTGCCAGCAGCACCAGACAGGGAAGTCAGCCCCAGCATTTT
v_gene: TRBV28; j_gene: TRBJ2-1; d_gene: NA; abundance: NA; CDR3aa: CASRDSYLYNEQFF; CDR3nt: TGTGCCAGCAGGGACAGCTATCTTTACAATGAGCAGTTCTTC
v_gene: TRBV5-6; j_gene: TRBJ2-6; d_gene: TRBD2; abundance: NA; CDR3aa: CATAGRTRSSGANVLTF; CDR3nt: TGTGCCACCGCCGGGAGGACAAGAAGCTCTGGGGCCAACGTCCTGACTTTC
v_gene: TRBV4-1; j_gene: TRBJ1-1; d_gene: TRBD1; abundance: NA; CDR3aa: CASHSTGGTNTEAFF; CDR3nt: TGCGCCAGCCATAGCACAGGGGGCACGAACACTGAAGCTTTCTTT
v_gene: TRBV21-1; j_gene: TRBJ2-7; d_gene: NA; abundance: NA; CDR3aa: CASSNGGVTYEQYF; CDR3nt: TGTGCCAGCAGCAACGGGGGGGTTACCTACGAGCAGTACTTC
v_gene: TRBV7-3; j_gene: TRBJ2-4; d_gene: TRBD1; abundance: NA; CDR3aa: CASMEGQGRNIQYF; CDR3nt: TGTGCCAGCATGGAGGGACAGGGACGGAACATTCAGTACTTC
v_gene: TRBV9; j_gene: TRBJ1-2; d_gene: NA; abundance: once; CDR3aa: CASSVALSGNGYTF; CDR3nt: TGTGCCAGCAGCGTAGCTTTGTCAGGGAATGGCTACACCTTC
v_gene: TRBV6-1; j_gene: TRBJ1-1; d_gene: TRBD1; abundance: NA; CDR3aa: CASSARGARGSEAFF; CDR3nt: TGTGCCAGCAGTGCCAGGGGGGCTAGGGGCTCTGAAGCTTTCTTT
v_gene: TRBV9; j_gene: TRBJ2-1; d_gene: NA; abundance: NA; CDR3aa: CASSVGSRYNEQFF; CDR3nt: TGTGCCAGCAGCGTAGGCTCTCGGTACAATGAGCAGTTCTTC
v_gene: TRBV18; j_gene: TRBJ2-6; d_gene: NA; abundance: NA; CDR3aa: CASSPRSVRTGANVLTF; CDR3nt: TGTGCCAGCTCACCACGGTCAGTCCGTACTGGGGCCAACGTCCTGACTTTC
v_gene: TRBV29-1; j_gene: TRBJ2-5; d_gene: TRBD1; abundance: NA; CDR3aa: CSGDRVGTQYF; CDR3nt: TGCAGCGGGGACAGGGTGGGGACCCAGTACTTC
v_gene: TRBV7-9; j_gene: TRBJ1-2; d_gene: NA; abundance: NA; CDR3aa: CASSPTEAGEVYGYTF; CDR3nt: TGTGCCAGCAGCCCCACAGAAGCGGGCGAAGTCTATGGCTACACCTTC
v_gene: TRBV28; j_gene: TRBJ2-7; d_gene: NA; abundance: NA; CDR3aa: CASRSTGTPLYF; CDR3nt: TGTGCCAGCAGGTCAACTGGGACACCCCTGTACTTC
v_gene: TRBV11-1; j_gene: TRBJ2-3; d_gene: TRBD2; abundance: NA; CDR3aa: CASSLGVAGASTDTQYF; CDR3nt: TGTGCCAGCAGCTTAGGAGTAGCGGGGGCTAGCACAGATACGCAGTATTTT
v_gene: TRBV5-1; j_gene: TRBJ1-1; d_gene: TRBD1; abundance: once; CDR3aa: CASYRDQGAEGAFF; CDR3nt: TGCGCCAGCTACCGGGACCAGGGGGCCGAGGGGGCTTTCTTT
v_gene: TRBV5-6; j_gene: TRBJ2-1; d_gene: TRBD2; abundance: NA; CDR3aa: CASSPGISGGYEQFF; CDR3nt: TGTGCCAGCAGCCCGGGAATTAGCGGGGGTTATGAGCAGTTCTTC
v_gene: TRBV19; j_gene: TRBJ2-1; d_gene: TRBD2; abundance: NA; CDR3aa: CASTALGAGSSYNEQFF; CDR3nt: TGTGCCAGTACCGCTCTAGGAGCGGGAAGCTCCTACAATGAGCAGTTCTTC
v_gene: TRBV6-1; j_gene: TRBJ2-1; d_gene: TRBD2; abundance: NA; CDR3aa: CASSVLAGEIYEQFF; CDR3nt: TGTGCCAGCAGTGTGTTGGCGGGAGAGATCTATGAGCAGTTCTTC
v_gene: TRBV28; j_gene: TRBJ1-5; d_gene: NA; abundance: NA; CDR3aa: CASSPTLREDQPQHF; CDR3nt: TGTGCCAGCAGCCCAACATTAAGGGAGGATCAGCCCCAGCATTTT
v_gene: TRBV7-2; j_gene: TRBJ1-1; d_gene: TRBD1; abundance: NA; CDR3aa: CASSPRTGNTEAFF; CDR3nt: TGTGCCAGCAGCCCTAGGACAGGTAACACTGAAGCTTTCTTT
v_gene: TRBV4-1; j_gene: TRBJ2-1; d_gene: NA; abundance: once; CDR3aa: CASSQPRDTSYNEQFF; CDR3nt: TGCGCCAGCAGCCAACCCCGGGACACCTCCTACAATGAGCAGTTCTTC
v_gene: TRBV6-5; j_gene: TRBJ1-1; d_gene: NA; abundance: NA; CDR3aa: CASSYSSWGENTEAFF; CDR3nt: TGTGCCAGCAGTTACTCGAGTTGGGGGGAGAACACTGAAGCTTTCTTT
v_gene: TRBV11-2; j_gene: TRBJ2-1; d_gene: TRBD2; abundance: NA; CDR3aa: CASSLVAGGRNEQFF; CDR3nt: TGTGCCAGCAGCTTAGTAGCGGGGGGGCGTAATGAGCAGTTCTTC
v_gene: TRBV9; j_gene: TRBJ1-4; d_gene: TRBD1; abundance: NA; CDR3aa: CASSVRQGRNEKLFF; CDR3nt: TGTGCCAGCAGCGTCCGACAGGGGCGAAATGAAAAACTGTTTTTT
v_gene: TRBV7-9; j_gene: TRBJ1-1; d_gene: TRBD1; abundance: NA; CDR3aa: CASSLATGTNTEAFF; CDR3nt: TGTGCCAGCAGCTTAGCGACAGGGACCAACACTGAAGCTTTCTTT
v_gene: TRBV18; j_gene: TRBJ1-1; d_gene: NA; abundance: NA; CDR3aa: CASDAGSGLNTEAFF; CDR3nt: TGTGCCAGTGATGCGGGCAGCGGGCTGAACACTGAAGCTTTCTTT
v_gene: TRBV19; j_gene: TRBJ2-1; d_gene: NA; abundance: once; CDR3aa: CASSPTSPRLDEQFF; CDR3nt: TGTGCCAGTAGTCCAACTAGCCCCCGGCTCGATGAGCAGTTCTTC
v_gene: TRBV28; j_gene: TRBJ1-2; d_gene: NA; abundance: NA; CDR3aa: CASRGRRDFGRNYGYTF; CDR3nt: TGTGCCAGCAGGGGGCGGAGGGACTTTGGGCGGAACTATGGCTACACCTTC
v_gene: TRBV27; j_gene: TRBJ1-5; d_gene: NA; abundance: NA; CDR3aa: CASAKLGGQPQHF; CDR3nt: TGTGCCAGCGCAAAACTCGGCGGTCAGCCCCAGCATTTT